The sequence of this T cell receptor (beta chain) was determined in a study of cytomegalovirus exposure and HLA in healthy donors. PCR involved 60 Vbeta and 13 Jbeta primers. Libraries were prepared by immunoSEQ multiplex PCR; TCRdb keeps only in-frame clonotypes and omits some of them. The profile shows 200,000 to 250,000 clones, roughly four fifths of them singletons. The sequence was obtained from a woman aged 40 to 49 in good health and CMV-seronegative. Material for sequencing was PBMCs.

For the CDR3, the DNA is TGCAGTGCGCCTACAGGGGCCGGGCAGTACTTC. Translation: CSAPTGAGQYF. This rearrangement joins TRBV20-1 to TRBJ2-7, with 7 bases that match TRBD1. This CDR3 spans 11 amino acids. Germline CDR1 reads DFQATT; CDR2 reads SNEGSKA (reference sequence). V shed 6 bases, J shed 9 bases, and the junction held 8 bases outside the gene matches.